The sequence of this TCR beta chain was determined in a study of blood T cell repertoires in COVID-19. Germline CDR1 reads MNHNS; CDR2 reads SASEGT. The J segment lost 5 bases and the V segment lost 4 bases, leaving 12 bases of the junction unmatched. CDR3 size: 16 residues. Sequencing was performed with immunoSEQ multiplex PCR; in TCRdb, only in-frame clones are kept and a portion is missing. The table shows tens of thousands of clones, with 65% to 75% occurring only once. This receptor was identified in a man in his fifties with COVID-19, enrolled during active disease. The chain is built from TRBV6-1 and TRBJ1-1; 8 positions agree with TRBD1. Sequenced material: peripheral blood. The CDR3 reads CASSVLDGQGGTEAFF. The CDR3, as DNA: TGTGCCAGCAGTGTACTAGATGGACAGGGAGGGACTGAAGCTTTCTTT.